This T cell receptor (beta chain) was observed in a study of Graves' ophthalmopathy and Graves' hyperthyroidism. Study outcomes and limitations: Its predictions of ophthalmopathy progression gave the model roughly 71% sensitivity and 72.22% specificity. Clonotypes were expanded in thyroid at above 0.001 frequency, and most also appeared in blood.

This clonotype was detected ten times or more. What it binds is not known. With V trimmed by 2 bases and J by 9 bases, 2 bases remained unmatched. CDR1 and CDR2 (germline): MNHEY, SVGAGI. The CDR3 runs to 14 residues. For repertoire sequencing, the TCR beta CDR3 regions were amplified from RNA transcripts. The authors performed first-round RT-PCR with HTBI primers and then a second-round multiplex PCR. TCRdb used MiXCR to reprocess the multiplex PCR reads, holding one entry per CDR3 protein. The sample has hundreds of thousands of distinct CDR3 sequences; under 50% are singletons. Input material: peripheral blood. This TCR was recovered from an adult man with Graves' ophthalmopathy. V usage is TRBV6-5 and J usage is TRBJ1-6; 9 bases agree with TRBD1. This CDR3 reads CASSYGDRASPLHF. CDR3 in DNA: TGTGCCAGCAGTTACGGGGACAGGGCTTCACCCCTCCACTTT.